This TCR beta chain is from a study of early T cells in non-severe SARS-CoV-2 infection (dated by TCRdb to 2020 to 2023). Broadly, across the study: Because TCR sequencing relied on bulk RNA taken from unsorted whole blood, pairing of alpha and beta chains was not possible.

Ends trimmed: V by 5 bases, J by 4 bases; bases unmatched to a gene: 8. The CDR3, from cysteine to phenylalanine, totals 15 residues. The sequence is cut down to CDR3 DNA, 45 bases in frame from base 1. The germline V gene (reference sequence) gives CDR1 as DFQATT and CDR2 as SNEGSKA. On this clonotype: Its antigen remains unidentified. Within one base of it there is no much larger clone, and no base qualities were kept.

The investigation overall reported the following: VDJdb matching was skewed toward anti-spike CD8 responses, so virus-specific expansions were likely underestimated and private and CD4 specificities were missed.

A case-control design nested within a healthcare worker cohort in London, UK, was used, with weekly nasopharyngeal swab PCR tests and blood sampling performed. Healthcare workers were enrolled in the week of the UK lockdown, from 23 to 31 March 2020, and were followed every week for up to roughly 16 weeks. Libraries were made using 5' RACE. The run used a NextSeq 500. The TCR library protocol attached unique molecular identifiers to individual cDNA molecules to correct for sequencing error and PCR bias. Both TCR alpha and beta chains were sequenced, and tight co-correlation was observed between alpha and beta sequence abundances in each sample. In the original analysis: V gene, J gene and CDR3 annotation of TCR sequences was performed with Decombinator V4. Expanded TCRs were defined as changing significantly between any two time points under a Poisson model with p below 0.0001. TCR abundances were normalised to the total number of TCRs sequenced per sample and were expressed as counts per million. MAIT TCRs were defined by TRAV1-2 paired with TRAJ12, TRAJ20 or TRAJ33, and iNKT TCRs by TRAV10 paired with TRAJ18. VDJdb, accessed on 1 November 2021, was searched for TCRs annotated for CMV, EBV and SARS-CoV-2, and TCRs annotated for more than one antigen were excluded. The raw public reads went through TCRdb reprocessing: fastp at Q25, MiXCR clone calling, in-frame beta chains kept. A single entry per CDR3 protein holds the most common genes and DNA from its merged rows. The V and J calls, along with clone size, are taken from TCRdb and not from the paper's own processing. This sample lists roughly 48,000 distinct CDR3 sequences; roughly 4% were detected once. The biggest ten clones account for under 6.5% of the sample.

This sequence uses TRBV20-1 and TRBJ2-3; the junction holds 11 bases that match TRBD2. Sequencing was done on a sample of whole blood. The origin of this receptor is an adult who was a healthcare worker with PCR-confirmed SARS-CoV-2 infection or an uninfected control (not recorded which). CDR3 protein: CSAGTSGRSSDTQYF. The DNA sequence is as follows: TGCAGTGCTGGAACTAGCGGGAGAAGTTCAGATACGCAGTATTTT.